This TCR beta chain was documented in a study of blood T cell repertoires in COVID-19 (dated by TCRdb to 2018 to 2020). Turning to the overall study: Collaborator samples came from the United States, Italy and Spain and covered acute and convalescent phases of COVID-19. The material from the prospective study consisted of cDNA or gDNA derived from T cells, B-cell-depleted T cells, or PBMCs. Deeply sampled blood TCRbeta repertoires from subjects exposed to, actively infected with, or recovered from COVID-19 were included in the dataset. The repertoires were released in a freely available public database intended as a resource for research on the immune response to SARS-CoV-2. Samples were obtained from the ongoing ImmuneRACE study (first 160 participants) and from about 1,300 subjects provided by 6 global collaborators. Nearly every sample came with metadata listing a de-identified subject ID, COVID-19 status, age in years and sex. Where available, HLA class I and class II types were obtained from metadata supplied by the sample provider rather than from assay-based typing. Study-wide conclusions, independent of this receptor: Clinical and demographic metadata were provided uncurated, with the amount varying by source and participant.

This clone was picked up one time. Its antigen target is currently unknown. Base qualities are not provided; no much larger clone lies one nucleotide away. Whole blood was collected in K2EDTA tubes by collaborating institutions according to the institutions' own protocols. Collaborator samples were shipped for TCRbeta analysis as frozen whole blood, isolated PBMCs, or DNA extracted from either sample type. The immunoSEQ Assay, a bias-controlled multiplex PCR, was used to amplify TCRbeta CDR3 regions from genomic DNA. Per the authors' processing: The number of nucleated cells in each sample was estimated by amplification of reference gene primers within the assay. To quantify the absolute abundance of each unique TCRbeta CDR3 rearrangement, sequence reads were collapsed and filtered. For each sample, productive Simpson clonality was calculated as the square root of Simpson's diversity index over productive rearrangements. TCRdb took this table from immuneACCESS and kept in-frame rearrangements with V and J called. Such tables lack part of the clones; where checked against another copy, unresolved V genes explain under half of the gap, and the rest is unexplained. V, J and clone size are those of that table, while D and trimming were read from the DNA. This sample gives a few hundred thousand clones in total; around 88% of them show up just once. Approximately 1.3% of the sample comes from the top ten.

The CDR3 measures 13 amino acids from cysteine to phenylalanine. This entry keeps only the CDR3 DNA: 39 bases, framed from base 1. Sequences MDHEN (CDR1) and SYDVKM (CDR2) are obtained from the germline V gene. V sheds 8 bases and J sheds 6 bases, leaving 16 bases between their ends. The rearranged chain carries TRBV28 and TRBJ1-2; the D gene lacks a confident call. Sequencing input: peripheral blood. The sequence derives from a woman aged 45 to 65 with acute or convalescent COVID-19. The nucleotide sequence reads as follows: TGTGCCAGCTCCCTTAACCCCGGGGATGGCTACACCTTC. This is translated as CASSLNPGDGYTF.